This TCR beta chain comes out of a study of graft-versus-host responses after intestinal transplantation. The table came from immunoSEQ multiplex PCR; TCRdb's copy has only in-frame clones and leaves some out. This table holds about 18,000 clones, about two fifths found once. Looked up from germline, CDR1 is SGHTA and CDR2 is FQGNSA. This CDR3 is 15 amino acids long. V shed 1 base and J shed 12 bases, with 19 bases lying between them. In this sample, this clone is medium-sized. Study-wide points: High graft-versus-host to host-versus-graft T cell clonal ratios marked allografts of patients with graft-donor macrochimerism.

With roughly 200,000 irradiated, violet-dye-labeled stimulator cells, roughly 200,000 CFSE-labeled responder cells were plated. V usage is TRBV7-2 and J usage is TRBJ1-5; no reliable D call. The material sequenced was alloreactive CD4+ T cells from a mixed lymphocyte reaction culture, taken before intestinal transplant. Noted subset: CFSE-low proliferating T cells sorted from approximately six-day pre-transplant mixed lymphocyte reaction (GvH or HvG direction). The receptor comes from a human patient who received an intestinal transplant. The chain's CDR3 is CASSLDANLATRQHF. For the CDR3, the DNA is TGTGCCAGCAGCTTAGACGCAAATCTGGCCACCCGCCAGCATTTT.